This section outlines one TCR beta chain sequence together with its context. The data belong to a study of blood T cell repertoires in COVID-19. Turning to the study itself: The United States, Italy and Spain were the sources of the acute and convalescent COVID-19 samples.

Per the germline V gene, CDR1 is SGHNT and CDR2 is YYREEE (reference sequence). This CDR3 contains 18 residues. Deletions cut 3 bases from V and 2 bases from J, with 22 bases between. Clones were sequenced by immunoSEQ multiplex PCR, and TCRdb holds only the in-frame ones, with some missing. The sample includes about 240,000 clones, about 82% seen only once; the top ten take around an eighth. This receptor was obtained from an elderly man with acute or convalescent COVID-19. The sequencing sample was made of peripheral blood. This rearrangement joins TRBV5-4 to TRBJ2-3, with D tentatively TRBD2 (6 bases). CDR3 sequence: CASSSWGVFFTDTDTQYF. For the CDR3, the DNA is TGTGCCAGCAGCTCTTGGGGGGTCTTTTTTACAGACACAGATACGCAGTATTTT.